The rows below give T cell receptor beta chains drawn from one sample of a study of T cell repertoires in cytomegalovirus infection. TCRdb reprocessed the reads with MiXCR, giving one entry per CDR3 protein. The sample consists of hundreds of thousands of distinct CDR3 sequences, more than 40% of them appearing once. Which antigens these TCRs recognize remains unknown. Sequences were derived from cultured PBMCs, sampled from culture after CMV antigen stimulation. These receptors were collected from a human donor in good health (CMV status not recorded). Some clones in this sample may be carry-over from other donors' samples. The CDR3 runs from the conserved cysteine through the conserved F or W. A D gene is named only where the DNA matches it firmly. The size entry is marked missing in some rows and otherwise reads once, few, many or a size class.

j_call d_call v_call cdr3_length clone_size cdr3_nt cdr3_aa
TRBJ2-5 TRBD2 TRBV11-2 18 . TGTGCCAGCAGCTTAGGTGGTAGCGGGAGTGCGTTAGGAGAGACCCAGTACTTC CASSLGGSGSALGETQYF
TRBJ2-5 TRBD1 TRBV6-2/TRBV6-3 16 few TGTGCCAGCAGTCGCCGGGACAGGAAAGATCAAGAGACCCAGTACTTC CASSRRDRKDQETQYF
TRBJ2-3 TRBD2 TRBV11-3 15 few TGCCCACCATTCCTCGGACTAGACCGTAGAGGTACGCAGTATTTT CPPFLGLDRRGTQYF
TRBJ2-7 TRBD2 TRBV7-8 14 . TGTGCCAGCAGCTCGACTAGCTTAACCTACGAGCAGTACTTC CASSSTSLTYEQYF
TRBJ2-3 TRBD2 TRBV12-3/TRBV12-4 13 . TGTGCCAGCGCCCTCACTAGCGCAGATACGCAGTATTTT CASALTSADTQYF
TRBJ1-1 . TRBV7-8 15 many TGTGCCAGCAACCCGGGAGGGCGCTTGAACACTGAAGCTTTCTTT CASNPGGRLNTEAFF
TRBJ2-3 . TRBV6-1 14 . TGTGCCAGCATCCCCAGCAGGAGCACAGATACGCAGTATTTT CASIPSRSTDTQYF
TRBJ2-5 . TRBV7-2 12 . TGTGCCAGCAGCTTAAACAAAGAGACCCAGTACTTC CASSLNKETQYF
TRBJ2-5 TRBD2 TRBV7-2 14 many TGTGCCAGCAGCTTCCAGCGGGGCGGAGAGACCCAGTACTTC CASSFQRGGETQYF
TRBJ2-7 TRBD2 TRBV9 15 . TGTGCCAGCAGCCCAATAGCGGGAGGGTCCTACGAGCAGTACTTC CASSPIAGGSYEQYF
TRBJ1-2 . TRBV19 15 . TGTGCCAGTACCATTCGCGGGAGACAGGATTATGGCTACACCTTC CASTIRGRQDYGYTF